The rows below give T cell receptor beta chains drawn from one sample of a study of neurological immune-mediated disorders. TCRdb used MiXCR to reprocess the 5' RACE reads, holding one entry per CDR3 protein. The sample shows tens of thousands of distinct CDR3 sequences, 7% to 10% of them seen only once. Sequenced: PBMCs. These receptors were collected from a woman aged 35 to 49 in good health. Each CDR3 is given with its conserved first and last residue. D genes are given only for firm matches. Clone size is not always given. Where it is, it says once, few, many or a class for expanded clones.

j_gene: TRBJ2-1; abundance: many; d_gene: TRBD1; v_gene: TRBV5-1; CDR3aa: CASSYGTVSGSYNEQFF; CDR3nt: TGCGCCAGCAGCTACGGGACAGTCTCGGGCTCCTACAATGAGCAGTTCTTC
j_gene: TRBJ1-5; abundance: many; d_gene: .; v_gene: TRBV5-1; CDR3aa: CASSLEGLSNQPQHF; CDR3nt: TGCGCCAGCAGCTTGGAAGGGCTAAGCAATCAGCCCCAGCATTTT
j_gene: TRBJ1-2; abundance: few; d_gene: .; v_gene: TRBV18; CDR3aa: CASSRATGFNYGYTF; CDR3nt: TGTGCCAGCTCACGTGCGACAGGATTCAACTATGGCTACACCTTC
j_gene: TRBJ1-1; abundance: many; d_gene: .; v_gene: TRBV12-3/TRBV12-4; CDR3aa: CASTWTARGTEAFF; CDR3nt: TGTGCCAGCACCTGGACAGCCCGAGGGACTGAAGCTTTCTTT
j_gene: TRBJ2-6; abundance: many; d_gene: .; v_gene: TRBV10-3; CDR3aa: CVISESWGANVLTF; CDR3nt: TGTGTCATCAGTGAGTCGTGGGGGGCCAACGTCCTGACTTTC
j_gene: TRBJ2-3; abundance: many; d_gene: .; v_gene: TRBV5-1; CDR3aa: CASSLAQGLRRTDTQYF; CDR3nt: TGCGCCAGCAGCTTGGCCCAGGGATTAAGGCGCACAGATACGCAGTATTTT
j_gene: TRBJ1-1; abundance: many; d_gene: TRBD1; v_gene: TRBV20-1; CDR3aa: CSAIPGQGNTEAFF; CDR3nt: TGCAGTGCTATTCCGGGACAGGGTAACACTGAAGCTTTCTTT
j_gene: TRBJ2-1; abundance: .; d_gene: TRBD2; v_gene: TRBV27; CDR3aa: CASSLTAGGVVHEQFF; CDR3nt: TGTGCCAGCAGTTTAACTGCGGGGGGTGTGGTCCATGAGCAGTTCTTC
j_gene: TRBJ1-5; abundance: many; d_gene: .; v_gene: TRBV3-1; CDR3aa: CASSLGRGSQPQHF; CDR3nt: TGTGCCAGCAGCTTGGGACGGGGGAGCCAGCCCCAGCATTTT
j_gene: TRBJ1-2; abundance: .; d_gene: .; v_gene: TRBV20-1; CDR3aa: CSAFPTWQGREANYGYTF; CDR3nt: TGCAGTGCCTTCCCGACGTGGCAGGGGCGTGAAGCTAACTATGGCTACACCTTC
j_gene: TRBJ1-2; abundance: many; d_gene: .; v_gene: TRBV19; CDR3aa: CASRYRDTNYGYTF; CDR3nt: TGTGCCAGTAGATACCGGGACACTAACTATGGCTACACCTTC
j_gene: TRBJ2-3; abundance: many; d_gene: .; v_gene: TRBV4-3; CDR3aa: CASSQGGGSTDTQYF; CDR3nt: TGCGCCAGCAGCCAAGGCGGGGGCAGCACAGATACGCAGTATTTT
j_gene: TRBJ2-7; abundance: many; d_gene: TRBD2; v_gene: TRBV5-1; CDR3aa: CASSVERELPEQYF; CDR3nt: TGCGCCAGCAGCGTAGAGCGGGAGCTCCCCGAGCAGTACTTC
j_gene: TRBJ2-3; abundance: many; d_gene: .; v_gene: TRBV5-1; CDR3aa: CASSKTSTDTQYF; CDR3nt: TGCGCCAGCAGCAAGACTAGCACAGATACGCAGTATTTT
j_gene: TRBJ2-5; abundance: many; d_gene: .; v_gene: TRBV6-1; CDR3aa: CASSGQGETQYF; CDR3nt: TGTGCCAGCAGTGGCCAGGGGGAGACCCAGTACTTC
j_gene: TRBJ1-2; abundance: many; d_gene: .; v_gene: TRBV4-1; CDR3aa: CASSSPGVSDYGYTF; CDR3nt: TGCGCCAGCAGCTCCCCAGGGGTCTCAGACTATGGCTACACCTTC
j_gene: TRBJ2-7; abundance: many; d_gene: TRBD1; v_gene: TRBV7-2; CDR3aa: CASSLSRRQGFYEQYF; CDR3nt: TGTGCCAGCAGCTTATCTAGGAGACAGGGGTTCTACGAGCAGTACTTC
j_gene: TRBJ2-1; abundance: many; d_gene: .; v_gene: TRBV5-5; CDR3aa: CASSPGNSGGLNEQFF; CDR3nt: TGTGCCAGCAGCCCGGGGAACAGCGGAGGTTTGAATGAGCAGTTCTTC
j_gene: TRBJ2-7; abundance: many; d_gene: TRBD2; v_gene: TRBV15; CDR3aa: CATSRGGSGGSYEQYF; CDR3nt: TGTGCCACCAGCAGAGGGGGTAGCGGGGGTTCCTACGAGCAGTACTTC
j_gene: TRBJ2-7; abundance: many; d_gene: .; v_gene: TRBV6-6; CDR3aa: CASSYRMQGNYEQYF; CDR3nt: TGTGCCAGCAGTTACAGAATGCAGGGTAACTACGAGCAGTACTTC